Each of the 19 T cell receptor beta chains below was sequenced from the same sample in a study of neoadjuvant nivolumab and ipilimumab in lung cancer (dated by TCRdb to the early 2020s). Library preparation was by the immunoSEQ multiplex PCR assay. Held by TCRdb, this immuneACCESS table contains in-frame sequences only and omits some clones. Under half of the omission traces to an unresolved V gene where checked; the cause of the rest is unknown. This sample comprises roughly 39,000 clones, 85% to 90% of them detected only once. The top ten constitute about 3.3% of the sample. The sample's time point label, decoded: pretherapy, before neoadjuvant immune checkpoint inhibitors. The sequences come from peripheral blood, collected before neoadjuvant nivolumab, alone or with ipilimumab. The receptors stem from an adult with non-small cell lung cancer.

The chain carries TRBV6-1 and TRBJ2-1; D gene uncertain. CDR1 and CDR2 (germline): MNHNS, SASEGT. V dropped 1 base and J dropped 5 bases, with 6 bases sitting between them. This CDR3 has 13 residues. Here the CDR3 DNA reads TGTGCCAGCAGTGAAGTCGGTGACAATGAGCAGTTCTTC. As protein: CASSEVGDNEQFF.

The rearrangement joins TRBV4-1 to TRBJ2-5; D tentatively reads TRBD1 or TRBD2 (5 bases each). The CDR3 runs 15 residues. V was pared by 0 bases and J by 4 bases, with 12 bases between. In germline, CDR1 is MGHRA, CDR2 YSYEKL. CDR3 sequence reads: CASSQELKGRETQYF. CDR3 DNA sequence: TGCGCCAGCAGCCAAGAGCTGAAGGGACGAGAGACCCAGTACTTC.

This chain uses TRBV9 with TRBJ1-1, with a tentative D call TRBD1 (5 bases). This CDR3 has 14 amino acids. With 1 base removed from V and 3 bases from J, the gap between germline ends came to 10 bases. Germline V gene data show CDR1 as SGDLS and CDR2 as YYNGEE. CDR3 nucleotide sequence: TGTGCCAGCAGCGTAAGGTCGGGGGACACTGAAGCTTTCTTT. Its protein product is CASSVRSGDTEAFF.

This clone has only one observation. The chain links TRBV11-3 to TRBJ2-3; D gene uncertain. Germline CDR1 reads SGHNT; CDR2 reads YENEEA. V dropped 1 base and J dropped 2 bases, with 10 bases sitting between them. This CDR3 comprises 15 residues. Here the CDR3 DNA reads TGTGCCAGCAGCTTAGGTGCGTCGGTCACAGATACGCAGTATTTT. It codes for CASSLGASVTDTQYF.

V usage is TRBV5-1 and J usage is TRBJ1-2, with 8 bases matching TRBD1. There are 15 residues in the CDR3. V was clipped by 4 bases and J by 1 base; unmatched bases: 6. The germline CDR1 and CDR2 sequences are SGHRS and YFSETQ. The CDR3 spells CASSNTGGVNYGYTF. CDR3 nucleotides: TGCGCCAGCAGCAACACAGGGGGGGTTAACTATGGCTACACCTTC.

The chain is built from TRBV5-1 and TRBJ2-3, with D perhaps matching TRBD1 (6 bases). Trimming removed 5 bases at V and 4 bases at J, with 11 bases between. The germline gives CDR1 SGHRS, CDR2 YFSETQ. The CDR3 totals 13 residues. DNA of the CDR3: TGCGCCAGCAGAATCGACAGGCCAGATACGCAGTATTTT. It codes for CASRIDRPDTQYF.

The CDR3 loop reads CASSLRGNGGSNQPQHF. In nucleotides, the CDR3 is TGTGCCAGCAGCTTAAGGGGAAATGGGGGGAGCAATCAGCCCCAGCATTTT. The genes are TRBV7-6 and TRBJ1-5; TRBD1 might be the D (5 bases). Trimming stripped 2 bases from V and 1 base from J, with 15 bases between. Germline CDR1 SGHVS, CDR2 FNYEAQ. The CDR3 extends over 17 amino acids. The whole variable domain, remainder taken from reference TRBV7-6 and TRBJ1-5, is GAGVSQSPRYKVTKRGQDVALRCDPISGHVSLYWYRQALGQGPEFLTYFNYEAQQDKSGLPNDRFSAERPEGSISTLTIQRTEQRDSAMYRCASSLRGNGGSNQPQHFGDGTRLSIL.

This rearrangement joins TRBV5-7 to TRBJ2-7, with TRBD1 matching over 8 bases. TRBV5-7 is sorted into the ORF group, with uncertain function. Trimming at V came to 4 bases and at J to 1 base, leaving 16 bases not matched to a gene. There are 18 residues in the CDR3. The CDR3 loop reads CASSPIGAPGGTSYEQYF. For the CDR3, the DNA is TGTGCCAGCAGCCCGATTGGGGCTCCAGGGGGCACTTCCTACGAGCAGTACTTC.

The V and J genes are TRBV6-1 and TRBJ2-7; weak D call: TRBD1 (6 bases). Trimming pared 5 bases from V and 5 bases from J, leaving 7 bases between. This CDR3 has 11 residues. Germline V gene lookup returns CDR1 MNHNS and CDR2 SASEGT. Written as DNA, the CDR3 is TGTGCCAGCAGTCGACAGGACGAGCAGTACTTC. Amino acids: CASSRQDEQYF.

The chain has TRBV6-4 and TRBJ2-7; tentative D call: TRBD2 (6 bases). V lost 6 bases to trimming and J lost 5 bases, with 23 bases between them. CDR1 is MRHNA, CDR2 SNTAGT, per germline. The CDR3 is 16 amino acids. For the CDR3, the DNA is TGTGCCAGCAGCGATAACTCACGGGAGAGGGGCCACGAGCAGTACTTC. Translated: CASSDNSRERGHEQYF.

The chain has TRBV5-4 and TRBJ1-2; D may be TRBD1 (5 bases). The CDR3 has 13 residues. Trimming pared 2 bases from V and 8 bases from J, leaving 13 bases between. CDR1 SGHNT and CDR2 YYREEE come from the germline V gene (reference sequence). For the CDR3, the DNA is TGTGCCAGCAGCTTTGGAGGGGTTGAAGGCTACACCTTC. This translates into CASSFGGVEGYTF.

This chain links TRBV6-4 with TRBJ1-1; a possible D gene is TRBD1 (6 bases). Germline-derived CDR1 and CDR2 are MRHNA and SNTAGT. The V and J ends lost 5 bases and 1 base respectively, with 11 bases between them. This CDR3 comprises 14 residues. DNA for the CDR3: TGTGCCAGCAGTTGGACAGCCGGGAACACTGAAGCTTTCTTT. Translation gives CASSWTAGNTEAFF.

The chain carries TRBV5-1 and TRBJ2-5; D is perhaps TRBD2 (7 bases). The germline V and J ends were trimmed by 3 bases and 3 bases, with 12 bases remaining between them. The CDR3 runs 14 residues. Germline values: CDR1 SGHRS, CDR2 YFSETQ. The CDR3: CASSSGGGEETQYF. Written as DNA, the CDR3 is TGCGCCAGCAGCTCTGGAGGGGGGGAAGAGACCCAGTACTTC.

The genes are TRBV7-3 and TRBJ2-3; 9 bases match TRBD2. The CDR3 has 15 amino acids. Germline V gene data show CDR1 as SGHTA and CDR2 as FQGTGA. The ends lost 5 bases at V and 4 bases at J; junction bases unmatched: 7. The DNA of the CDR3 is TGTGCCAGCAGCCAAGGCGGACTAGCGTCAGATACGCAGTATTTT. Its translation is CASSQGGLASDTQYF.

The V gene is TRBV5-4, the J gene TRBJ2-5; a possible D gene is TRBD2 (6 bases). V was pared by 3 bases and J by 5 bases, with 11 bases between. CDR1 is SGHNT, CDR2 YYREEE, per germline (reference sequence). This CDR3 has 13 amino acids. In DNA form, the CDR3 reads TGTGCCAGCAGCTGGGGAGGTAGGGAGACCCAGTACTTC. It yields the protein CASSWGGRETQYF. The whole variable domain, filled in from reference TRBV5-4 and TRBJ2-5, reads ETGVTQSPTHLIKTRGQQVTLRCSSQSGHNTVSWYQQALGQGPQFIFQYYREEENGRGNFPPRFSGLQFPNYSSELNVNALELDDSALYLCASSWGGRETQYFGPGTRLLVL.

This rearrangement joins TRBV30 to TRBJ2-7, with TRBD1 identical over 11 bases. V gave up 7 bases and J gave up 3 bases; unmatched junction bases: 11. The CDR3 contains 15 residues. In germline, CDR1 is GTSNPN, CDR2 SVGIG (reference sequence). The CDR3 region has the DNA TGTGCCTACTCGACCCGGGACAGGGGGTTCTACGAGCAGTACTTC. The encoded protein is CAYSTRDRGFYEQYF. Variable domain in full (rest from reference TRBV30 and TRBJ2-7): SQTIHQWPATLVQPVGSPLSLECTVEGTSNPNLYWYRQAAGRGLQLLFYSVGIGQISSEVPQNLSASRPQDRQFILSSKKLLLSDSGFYLCAYSTRDRGFYEQYFGPGTRLTVT.

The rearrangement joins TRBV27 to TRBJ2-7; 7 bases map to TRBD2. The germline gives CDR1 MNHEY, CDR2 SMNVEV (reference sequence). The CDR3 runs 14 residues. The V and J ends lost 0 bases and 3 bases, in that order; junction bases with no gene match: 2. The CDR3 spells CASSLSRESYEQYF. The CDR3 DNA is TGTGCCAGCAGTTTATCGCGGGAGAGCTACGAGCAGTACTTC.

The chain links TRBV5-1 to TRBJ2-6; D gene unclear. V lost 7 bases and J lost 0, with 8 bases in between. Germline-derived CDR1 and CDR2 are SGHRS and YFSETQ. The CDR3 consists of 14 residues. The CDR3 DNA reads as TGCGCCAGCTCAGTCGACTCTGGGGCCAACGTCCTGACTTTC. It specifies CASSVDSGANVLTF.

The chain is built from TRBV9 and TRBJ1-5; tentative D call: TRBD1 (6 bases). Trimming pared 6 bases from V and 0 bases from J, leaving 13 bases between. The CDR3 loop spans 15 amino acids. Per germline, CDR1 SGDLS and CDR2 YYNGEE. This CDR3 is CASNPTGNSNQPQHF. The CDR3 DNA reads TGTGCCAGCAATCCGACAGGCAATAGCAATCAGCCCCAGCATTTT.